This T cell receptor beta chain came from a study of T cell repertoires in cytomegalovirus infection. With regard to this clonotype: The antigen is undetermined.

V was shortened by 4 bases and J by 0 bases, with 15 bases between the two germline ends. Germline assignment: CDR1 SQVTM and CDR2 ANQGSEA. The CDR3 has 15 amino acids. TCRdb ran MiXCR on the reads and lists one entry per CDR3 protein. Among hundreds of thousands of distinct CDR3 sequences listed, 20% to 25% were seen once. Whole-study results and caveats: Carriage of CMV together with the relevant HLA was identifiable through cumulative public TCR beta family frequency. Dominant in the ex vivo response were TCR beta clonotypes restricted by HLA-C and specific for CMV.

The source material was CD8+ T cells from PBMCs. V is TRBV29-1 and J is TRBJ1-1; a possible D gene is TRBD1 (5 bases). The TCR originated in a human donor in good health (CMV status not recorded). Some clones in this sample may be carry-over from other donors' samples. The CDR3, as DNA: TGCAGCGTTGGATACGGACAATTGATGAACACTGAAGCTTTCTTT. It encodes CSVGYGQLMNTEAFF.